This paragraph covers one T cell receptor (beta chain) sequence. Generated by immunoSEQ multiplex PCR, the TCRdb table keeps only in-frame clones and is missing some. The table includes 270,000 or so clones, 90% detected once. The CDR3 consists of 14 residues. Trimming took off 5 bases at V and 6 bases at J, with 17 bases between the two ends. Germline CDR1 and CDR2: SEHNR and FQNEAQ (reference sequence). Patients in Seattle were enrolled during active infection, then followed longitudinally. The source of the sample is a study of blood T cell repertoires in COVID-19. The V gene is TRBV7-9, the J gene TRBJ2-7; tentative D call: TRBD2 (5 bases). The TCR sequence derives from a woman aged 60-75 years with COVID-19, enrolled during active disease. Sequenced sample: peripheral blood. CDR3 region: CASSLQAGSGEQYF. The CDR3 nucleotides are TGTGCCAGCAGCCTGCAGGCGGGCTCCGGCGAGCAGTACTTC.